This entry concerns a single T cell receptor beta chain. Its antigen remains unknown. Healthy bone marrow donors formed the donor group. The PCR employed 60 Vbeta primers together with 13 Jbeta primers. Clones were read by immunoSEQ multiplex PCR, and TCRdb kept only the in-frame ones, dropping some. The repertoire holds some 150,000 clones, with about 80% as singletons. Germline assignment: CDR1 MNHNY and CDR2 SVGAGI (reference sequence). The CDR3 runs to 15 residues. Trimming shortened V by 0 bases and J by 8 bases, and 13 bases separated the two germline ends. The sample comes from a study of cytomegalovirus exposure and HLA in healthy donors. Whole-study findings and limits: TCR beta sequences numbering over 15,000 were associated with HLA alleles at 0.05 false discovery rate in a later analysis. CMV serostatus was the sole immune exposure information available.

Sequencing was performed on PBMCs. This clonotype originated in a man in his thirties or forties in good health and CMV-seropositive. The genes are TRBV6-6 and TRBJ1-4; TRBD1 is a possible D gene (6 bases). The CDR3 here is CASSYSRTAPEKLFF. The DNA for the CDR3 is TGTGCCAGCAGTTACTCCAGGACAGCTCCAGAAAAACTGTTTTTT.